This T cell receptor (beta chain) derives from a study of T cell changes during pregnancy in multiple sclerosis. Method: immunoSEQ multiplex PCR; TCRdb's copy keeps in-frame clones and lacks some. The table lists roughly 14,000 clones, 80% to 90% of them singletons, with under 20% in the top ten. The CDR3 runs to 14 residues. Germline loops: CDR1 PRHDT, CDR2 FYEKMQ (reference sequence). V was trimmed by 0 bases and J by 0 bases, leaving 3 bases between them. The source material was CD8+ T cells from peripheral blood mononuclear cells, sampled in the first trimester of pregnancy. The TCR comes from a female donor with multiple sclerosis, enrolled in a pregnancy study. This chain links TRBV13 with TRBJ1-5, with D unclear. This CDR3 reads CASSLGISNQPQHF. In nucleotides, the CDR3 is TGTGCCAGCAGCTTAGGTATTAGCAATCAGCCCCAGCATTTT.